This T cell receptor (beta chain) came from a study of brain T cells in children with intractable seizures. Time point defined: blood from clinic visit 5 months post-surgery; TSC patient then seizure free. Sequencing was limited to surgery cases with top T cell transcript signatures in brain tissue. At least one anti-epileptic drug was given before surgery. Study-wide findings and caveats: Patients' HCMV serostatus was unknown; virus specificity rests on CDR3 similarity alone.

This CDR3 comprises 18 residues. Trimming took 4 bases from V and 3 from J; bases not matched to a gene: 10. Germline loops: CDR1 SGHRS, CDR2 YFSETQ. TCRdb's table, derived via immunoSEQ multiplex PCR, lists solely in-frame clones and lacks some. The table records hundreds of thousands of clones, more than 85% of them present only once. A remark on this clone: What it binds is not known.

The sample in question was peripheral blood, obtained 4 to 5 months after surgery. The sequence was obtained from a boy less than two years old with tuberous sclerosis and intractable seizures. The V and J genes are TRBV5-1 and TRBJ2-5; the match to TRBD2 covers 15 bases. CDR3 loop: CASSPGLAGGGVKETQYF. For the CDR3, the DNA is TGCGCCAGCAGCCCCGGACTAGCGGGGGGGGGAGTCAAAGAGACCCAGTACTTC.